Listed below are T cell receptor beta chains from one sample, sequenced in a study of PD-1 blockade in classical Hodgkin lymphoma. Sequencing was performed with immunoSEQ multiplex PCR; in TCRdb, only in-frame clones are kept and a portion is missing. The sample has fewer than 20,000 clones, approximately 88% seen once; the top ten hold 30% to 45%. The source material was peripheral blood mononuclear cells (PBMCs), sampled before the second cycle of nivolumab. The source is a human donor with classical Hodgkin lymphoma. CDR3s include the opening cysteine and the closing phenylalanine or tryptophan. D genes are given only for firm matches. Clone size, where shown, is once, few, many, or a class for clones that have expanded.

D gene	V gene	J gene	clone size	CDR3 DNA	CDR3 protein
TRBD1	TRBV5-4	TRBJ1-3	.	TGTGCCAGCAGCTTCTGGACAGGGCCCTACTCTGGAAACACCATATATTTT	CASSFWTGPYSGNTIYF
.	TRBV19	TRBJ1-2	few	TGTGCCAGTAGTATAACGGGGGGCGCAGAGGGCTACACCTTC	CASSITGGAEGYTF
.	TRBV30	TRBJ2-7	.	TGTGCCTGGAGTGACCGTCCCTACTACGAGCAGTACTTC	CAWSDRPYYEQYF
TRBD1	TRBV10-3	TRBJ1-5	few	TGTGCCATCAGTGAGCAGGGGGCACGAGATCAGCCCCAGCATTTT	CAISEQGARDQPQHF
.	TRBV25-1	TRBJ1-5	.	TGTGCCAGTACTAAGGGAACTGGGAGCAATCAGCCCCAGCATTTT	CASTKGTGSNQPQHF
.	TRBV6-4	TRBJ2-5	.	TGTGCCAGCAGTGACTCAGCATCGGGGGCCTTGTACTTC	CASSDSASGALYF
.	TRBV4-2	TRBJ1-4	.	TGTGCCAGCAGCCAAGACGGGACGGGGGTTGGTGAAAAACTGTTTTTT	CASSQDGTGVGEKLFF
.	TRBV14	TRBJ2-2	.	TGTGCCAGCAGCCTCCAGGGAGGCAGACCGAACACCGGGGAGCTGTTTTTT	CASSLQGGRPNTGELFF
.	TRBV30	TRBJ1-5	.	TGTGCCTGGAGTGTGGGCAGGGGAGGTCAGCCCCAGCATTTT	CAWSVGRGGQPQHF
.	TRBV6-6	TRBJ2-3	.	TGTGCCAGCAGTGTAGGGGGGTTTCCAGATACGCAGTATTTT	CASSVGGFPDTQYF
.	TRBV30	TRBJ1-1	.	TGTGCCTGGAGTGTACGGGAGGTGAGACCTTTCTTT	CAWSVREVRPFF
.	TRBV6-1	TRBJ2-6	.	TGTGCCAGCAGTGAACAAGGCGACTCTGGGGCCAACGTCCTGACTTTC	CASSEQGDSGANVLTF
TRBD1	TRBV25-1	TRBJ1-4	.	TGTGCCAGCAGTGTAGGACAGGGAGGGGAAAAACTGTTTTTT	CASSVGQGGEKLFF
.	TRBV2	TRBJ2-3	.	TGTGCCAGCAGTGAATGGGCTAGCCGCACAGATACGCAGTATTTT	CASSEWASRTDTQYF
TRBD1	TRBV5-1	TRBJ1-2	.	TGCGCCAGCAGCTTGAGGCAGGGGGCGTCTGGCTACACCTTC	CASSLRQGASGYTF
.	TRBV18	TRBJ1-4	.	TGTGCCAGCTCACGCCCCACAGGTGCAACTAATGAAAAACTGTTTTTT	CASSRPTGATNEKLFF
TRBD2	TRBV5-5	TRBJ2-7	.	TGTGCCAGCAGGTCCGGGACTAGCGGTTACGAGCAGTACTTC	CASRSGTSGYEQYF
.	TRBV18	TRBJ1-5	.	TGTGCCAGCTCATCAGCGGCAGAATATCAGCCCCAGCATTTT	CASSSAAEYQPQHF
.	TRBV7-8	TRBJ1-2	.	TGTGCCAGCAGCTTAGAGATGTGGGACGAGAGGTCCCTCGGCTATGGCTACACCTTC	CASSLEMWDERSLGYGYTF
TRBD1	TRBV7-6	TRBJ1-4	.	TGTGCCAGCAAACAGGGGGCTAGAGAAGAAAAACTGTTTTTT	CASKQGAREEKLFF
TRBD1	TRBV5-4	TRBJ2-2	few	TGTGCCAGCAGCTCAAACAGGGGGCTGGGCACCGGGGAGCTGTTTTTT	CASSSNRGLGTGELFF
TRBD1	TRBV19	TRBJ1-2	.	TGTGCCAGTAGTCCAGGGGGGGGCCTTCGCACTGGCTACACCTTC	CASSPGGGLRTGYTF
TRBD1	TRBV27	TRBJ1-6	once	TGTGCCAGCAGTTTTTTTTCCTCGACAGGGGGTAATTCACCCCTCCACTTT	CASSFFSSTGGNSPLHF
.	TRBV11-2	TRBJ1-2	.	TGTGCCAGCAGCTTCCCCCGCATAGCCTTCGCCAACTATGGCTACACCTTC	CASSFPRIAFANYGYTF
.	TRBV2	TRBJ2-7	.	TGTGCCAGCATGCAGGGGATCGACGAGCAGTACTTC	CASMQGIDEQYF
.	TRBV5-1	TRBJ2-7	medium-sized	TGCGCCAGTAGACTAGGACAGGCCCCCTCCTACGAGCAGTACTTC	CASRLGQAPSYEQYF
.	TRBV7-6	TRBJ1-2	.	TGTGCCAGCAGCTTCGGGTCCGACTATGGCTACACCTTC	CASSFGSDYGYTF
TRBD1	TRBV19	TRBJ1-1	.	TGTGCCAGTAGCCCAAAGGACAGGGGGTCATATGAAGCTTTCTTT	CASSPKDRGSYEAFF
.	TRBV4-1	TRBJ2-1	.	TGCGCCAGCAGCCAACCGGGGGGAGGGGGCAATGAGCAGTTCTTC	CASSQPGGGGNEQFF
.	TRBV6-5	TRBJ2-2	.	TGTGCCAGCAGTTCTTTTTTGGGGGAGCTGTTTTTT	CASSSFLGELFF
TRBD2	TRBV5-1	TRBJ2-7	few	TGCGCCAGCAGCGGGACTAGCGGGGGGGTCTACGAGCAGTACTTC	CASSGTSGGVYEQYF
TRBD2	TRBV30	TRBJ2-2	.	TGTGCCTGGGTGACTAGCGCGTTAAACACCGGGGAGCTGTTTTTT	CAWVTSALNTGELFF
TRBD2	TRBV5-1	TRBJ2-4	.	TGCGCCAGCAGCTTGGCAGGGACTAGCGGGGGGCTAGGAAACATTCAGTACTTC	CASSLAGTSGGLGNIQYF
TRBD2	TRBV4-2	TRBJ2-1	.	TGTGCCAGCAGCCAAGATATCAGCGGGGCCTACAATGAGCAGTTCTTC	CASSQDISGAYNEQFF
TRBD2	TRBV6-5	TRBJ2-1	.	TGTGCCAGCAGTAAACTAGCGGGAGCTGAAAATGAGCAGTTCTTC	CASSKLAGAENEQFF
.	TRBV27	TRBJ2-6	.	TGTGCCAGCAGTTTATTTCGGCGTTCCTCTGGGGCCAACGTCCTGACTTTC	CASSLFRRSSGANVLTF
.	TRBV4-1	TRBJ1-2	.	TGCGCCAGCAGCCATGCGCCGCAGGCCTTTAACTATGGCTACACCTTC	CASSHAPQAFNYGYTF
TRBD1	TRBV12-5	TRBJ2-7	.	TGTGCTAGTGGTTTGGCTCCCGGGACAGGGACTTCCTACGAGCAGTACTTC	CASGLAPGTGTSYEQYF
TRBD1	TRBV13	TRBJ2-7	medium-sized	TGTGCCAGCAGCTCAATACAGGGGTATAGAACCTACGAGCAGTACTTC	CASSSIQGYRTYEQYF
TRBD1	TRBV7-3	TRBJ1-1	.	TGTGCCAGCAGCCCGACGGGACAGAGGAACACTGAAGCTTTCTTT	CASSPTGQRNTEAFF
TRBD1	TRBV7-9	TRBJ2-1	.	TGTGCCGGCAGCTTAGACAGGGGCCTAACTAATGAGCAGTTCTTC	CAGSLDRGLTNEQFF
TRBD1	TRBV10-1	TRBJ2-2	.	TGCGCCAGCAGTGAGTCTTCCGGGACAGGGAACACCGGGGAGCTGTTTTTT	CASSESSGTGNTGELFF
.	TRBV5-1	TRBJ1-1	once	TGCGCCAGCAGCTTGATCGACAGCCACACTGAAGCTTTCTTT	CASSLIDSHTEAFF
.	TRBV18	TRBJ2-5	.	TGTGCCAGCTCACCTAATCGGGGCATAGAGACCCAGTACTTC	CASSPNRGIETQYF
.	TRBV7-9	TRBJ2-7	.	TGTGCCAGCAGCTTTAGTTCGCCCAACGAGCAGTACTTC	CASSFSSPNEQYF
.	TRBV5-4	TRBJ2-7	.	TGTGCCAGCAGCATGGGAGGGGGCAGGGGCGCCTACGAGCAGTACTTC	CASSMGGGRGAYEQYF
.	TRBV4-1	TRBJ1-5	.	TGCGCCAGCAGCCCCAGGGACAATCAGCCCCAGCATTTT	CASSPRDNQPQHF
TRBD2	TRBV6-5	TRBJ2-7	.	TGTGCCAGCAGAGCCGGGACTAGCGGACCCTACGAGCAGTACTTC	CASRAGTSGPYEQYF
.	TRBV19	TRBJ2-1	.	TGTGCCAGTAGTACCGACGTCTACAATGAGCAGTTCTTC	CASSTDVYNEQFF
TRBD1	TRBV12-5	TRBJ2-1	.	TGTGCTAGTGGTCGGGACAGTACCTACAATGAGCAGTTCTTC	CASGRDSTYNEQFF
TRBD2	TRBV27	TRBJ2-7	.	TGTGCCAGCAGTACTAACATTCCGACTAGCGGGGTTCCCTACGAGCAGTACTTC	CASSTNIPTSGVPYEQYF
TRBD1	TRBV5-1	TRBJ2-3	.	TGCGCCAGCAGCTTGACGGTCCTGGACAGGGCGGGAGATACGCAGTATTTT	CASSLTVLDRAGDTQYF
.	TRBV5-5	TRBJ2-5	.	TGTGCCAGCAGCTTGGTTTCCCCCGGGGAAACGGGGGAGACCCAGTACTTC	CASSLVSPGETGETQYF
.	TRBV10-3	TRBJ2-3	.	TGTGCCACGTCCTTGGGACACCCTAACACAGATACGCAGTATTTT	CATSLGHPNTDTQYF
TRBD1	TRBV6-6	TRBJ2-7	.	TGTGCCAGCAGTCCCCACGGACAGGGGGTCTACGAGCAGTACTTC	CASSPHGQGVYEQYF